Here is one T cell receptor beta chain with its context. Its binding antigen is unknown. There are no base qualities to consult, and no much larger clone falls within one base. Another Seattle source contributed samples from volunteer blood donors who had recovered from COVID-19. Whole blood was collected in K2EDTA tubes by collaborating institutions according to the institutions' own protocols. For TCRbeta analysis, collaborator samples were shipped as frozen whole blood, as isolated PBMCs, or as DNA extracted from either sample type. Its CDR3 holds 15 amino acids, cysteine through phenylalanine. The DNA shown is the 45-base CDR3, in frame from base 1. Between the V and J ends, shortened by 6 bases and 3 bases respectively, the junction contains 17 bases. The germline V gene supplies CDR1 MNHEY and CDR2 SVGAGI. This specimen belongs to a study of blood T cell repertoires in COVID-19 (dated by TCRdb to 2020 to 2021). Regarding the study in general: The collaborator samples originated in the United States, Italy and Spain and spanned the acute and convalescent phases of COVID-19. The prospective study material was composed of cDNA or gDNA derived from T cells, B-cell-depleted T cells, or PBMCs. The dataset comprised deeply sampled blood TCRbeta repertoires from subjects exposed to, actively infected with, or recovered from COVID-19. The repertoires were released in a freely available public database intended as a resource for research on the immune response to SARS-CoV-2. The samples were drawn from two sources: the first 160 participants of the ongoing ImmuneRACE study, and about 1,300 subjects contributed by 6 global collaborators. Sample metadata almost always included a de-identified subject ID, COVID-19 status, age in years and sex. Where available, HLA class I and class II types were obtained from metadata supplied by the sample provider rather than from assay-based typing.

TCRbeta CDR3 regions were amplified from genomic DNA by means of the immunoSEQ Assay, a bias-controlled multiplex PCR. The source study handled its data this way. Nucleated cell counts per sample were estimated from amplification of reference gene primers within the assay. To quantify the absolute abundance of each unique TCRbeta CDR3 rearrangement, sequence reads were collapsed and filtered. For each sample, productive Simpson clonality was calculated as the square root of Simpson's diversity index over productive rearrangements. TCRdb carries this immuneACCESS record with in-frame sequences only. Its versions omit some clonotypes, under half of them owing to an unresolved V gene in the studies checked, with the rest unexplained. V, J and clone size were drawn from that table, and D and trimming were deduced from the DNA. The sample table contains fewer than 350,000 clones; only one count was recorded for about 89% of them. The ten largest clonotypes hold 7.8% of the sample.

Study-level results and caveats: The quantity of clinical and demographic metadata differed by source and by participant and was supplied without curation.

Recombination joined TRBV6-5 with TRBJ1-2; the best D guess is TRBD1, with 5 bases matching. This clonotype was obtained from a woman aged 50 to 65 who had recovered from COVID-19. Sequences were obtained from peripheral blood. The CDR3: CASRVSVGGYYGYTF. The DNA is TGTGCCAGCAGGGTCAGTGTGGGGGGTTACTATGGCTACACCTTC.